The 9 T cell receptor beta chains given below trace back to one sample, sequenced in a study of T cells expressing NK-cell markers. Following a re-call of the 5' RACE reads, TCRdb has one entry per CDR3 protein and lacks DNA. The sample has a few hundred thousand distinct CDR3 sequences. Sequencing input: blood T cells: a sorted CD56 or NKG2C T cell subset, CD4+ or CD8+ T cells, or bulk PBMC T cells (not recorded which). Source of these receptors: a man between 18 and 69 years old in good health.

CDR3 residues: CASSQDARGVKDNEQFF. The chain joins TRBV4-1 to TRBJ2-1; with no DNA, the TCRdb D assignment of TRBD1 cannot be verified. The CDR3 totals 17 residues. CDR1 MGHRA and CDR2 YSYEKL come from the germline V gene.

The gene calls are TRBV9 and TRBJ1-1. The germline V gene has CDR1 SGDLS and CDR2 YYNGEE. This CDR3 spans 15 amino acids. The CDR3 region is CASSVYGGVNTEAFF. The entire variable domain, with the rest obtained from reference TRBV9 and TRBJ1-1, is as follows: DSGVTQTPKHLITATGQRVTLRCSPRSGDLSVYWYQQSLDQGLQFLIQYYNGEERAKGNILERFSAQQFPDLHSELNLSSLELGDSALYFCASSVYGGVNTEAFFGQGTRLTVV.

The genes are TRBV7-3 and TRBJ2-1; TCRdb gives TRBD1 as the D gene, but with no DNA this cannot be confirmed. The V gene's germline CDR1 is SGHTA and CDR2 FQGTGA. The CDR3 is 16 residues long. The CDR3 here is CASSRPFEPGYNEQFF.

The chain couples TRBV29-1 to TRBJ2-1; absent DNA, TCRdb's TRBD1 call cannot be checked. CDR1 and CDR2 (germline): SQVTM, ANQGSEA. CDR3 length equals 15 residues. CDR3 amino acids: CSGQTQGSSYNEQFF.

This chain connects TRBV6-1 to TRBJ1-4. This CDR3 comprises 16 residues. Germline V gene data show CDR1 as MNHNS and CDR2 as SASEGT. The CDR3 spells CASSDRLGATNEKLFF.

The chain combines TRBV27 with TRBJ2-5; the TCRdb call, TRBD2, lacks DNA for checking. Germline V gives CDR1 MNHEY, CDR2 SMNVEV (reference sequence). This CDR3 spans 13 amino acids. CDR3 sequence reads: CASSFSSAETQYF.

V gene TRBV6-1 combines with J gene TRBJ2-1; TCRdb returns TRBD2, unconfirmable since there is no DNA. Germline V gene lookup returns CDR1 MNHNS and CDR2 SASEGT. The CDR3 sequence is 14 residues long. CDR3 loop: CASARGLANDEQFF.

V is TRBV7-2 and J is TRBJ1-2; TCRdb calls TRBD1, which cannot be checked without DNA. Germline CDR1 SGHTA, CDR2 FQGNSA. The CDR3 sequence is 14 residues long. The CDR3: CASSLQGGDYGYTF.

The chain carries TRBV5-1 and TRBJ2-3; TCRdb's D call, TRBD2, is unchecked because there is no DNA. This CDR3 has 18 amino acids. Germline lookup yields CDR1 SGHRS and CDR2 YFSETQ. The CDR3 sequence is CASSLDSNSGGDRDTQYF.